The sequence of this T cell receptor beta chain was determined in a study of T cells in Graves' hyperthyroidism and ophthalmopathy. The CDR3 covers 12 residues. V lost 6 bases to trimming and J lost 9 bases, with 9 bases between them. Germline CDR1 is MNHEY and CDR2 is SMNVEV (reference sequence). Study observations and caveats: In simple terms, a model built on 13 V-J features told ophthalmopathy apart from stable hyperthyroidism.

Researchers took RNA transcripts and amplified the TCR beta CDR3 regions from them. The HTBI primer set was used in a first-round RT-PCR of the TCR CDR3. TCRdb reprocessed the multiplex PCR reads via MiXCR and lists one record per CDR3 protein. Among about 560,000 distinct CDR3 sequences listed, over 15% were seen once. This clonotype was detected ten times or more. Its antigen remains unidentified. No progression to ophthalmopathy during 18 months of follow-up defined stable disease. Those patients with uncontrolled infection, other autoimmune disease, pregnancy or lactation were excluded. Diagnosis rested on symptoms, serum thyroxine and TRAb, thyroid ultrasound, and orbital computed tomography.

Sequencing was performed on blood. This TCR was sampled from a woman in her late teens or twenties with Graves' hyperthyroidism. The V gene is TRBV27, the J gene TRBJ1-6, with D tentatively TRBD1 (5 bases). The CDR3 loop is CASRTGGSPLHF. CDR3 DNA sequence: TGTGCCAGCAGGACCGGGGGTTCACCCCTCCACTTT.